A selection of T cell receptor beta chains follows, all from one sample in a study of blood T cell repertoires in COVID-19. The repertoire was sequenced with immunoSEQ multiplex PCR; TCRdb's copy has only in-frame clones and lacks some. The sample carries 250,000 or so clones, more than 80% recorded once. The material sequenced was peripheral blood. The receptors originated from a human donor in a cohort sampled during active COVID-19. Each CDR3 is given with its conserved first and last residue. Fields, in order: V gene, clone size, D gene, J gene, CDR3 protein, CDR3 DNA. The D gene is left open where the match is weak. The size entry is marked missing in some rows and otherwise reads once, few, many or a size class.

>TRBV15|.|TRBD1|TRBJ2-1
CATSRVRDRGYNEQFF
TGTGCCACCAGCAGAGTCCGGGACAGGGGCTACAATGAGCAGTTCTTC
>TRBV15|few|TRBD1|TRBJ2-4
CATSDPTGGRNIQYF
TGTGCCACCAGCGACCCAACAGGGGGCAGGAACATTCAGTACTTC
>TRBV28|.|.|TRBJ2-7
CASSRRYEQYF
TGTGCCAGCAGCCGCCGGTACGAGCAGTACTTC
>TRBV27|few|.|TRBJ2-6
CASSLSTGSGANVLTF
TGTGCCAGCAGTTTAAGTACGGGATCTGGGGCCAACGTCCTGACTTTC
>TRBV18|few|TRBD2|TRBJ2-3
CASSPGLAYTDTQYF
TGTGCCAGCTCACCCGGACTAGCCTACACAGATACGCAGTATTTT
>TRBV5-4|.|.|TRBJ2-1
CASSQGREGQFF
TGTGCCAGCAGCCAGGGGAGGGAGGGGCAGTTCTTC
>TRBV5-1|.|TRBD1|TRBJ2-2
CASSLAGQGDTGELFF
TGCGCCAGCAGCTTGGCGGGACAGGGTGACACCGGGGAGCTGTTTTTT
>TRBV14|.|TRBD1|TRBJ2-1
CASSHRDRIRNEQFF
TGTGCCAGCAGCCACCGGGACAGGATTAGGAATGAGCAGTTCTTC
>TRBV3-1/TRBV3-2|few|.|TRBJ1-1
CASSQVATVKNTEAFF
TGTGCCAGCAGCCAAGTAGCGACCGTCAAGAACACTGAAGCTTTCTTT
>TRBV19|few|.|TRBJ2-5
CASSGPGRETQYF
TGTGCCAGTAGTGGTCCAGGGAGGGAGACCCAGTACTTC
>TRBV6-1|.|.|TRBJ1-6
CASSDLARDSPLHF
TGTGCCAGCAGTGATTTGGCGAGGGATTCACCCCTCCACTTT
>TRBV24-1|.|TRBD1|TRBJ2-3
CATSDLDRDTDTQYF
TGTGCCACCAGTGACCTGGACAGGGACACAGATACGCAGTATTTT
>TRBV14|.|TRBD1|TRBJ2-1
CASSPRDREYNEQFF
TGTGCCAGCAGCCCGCGGGACAGGGAGTACAATGAGCAGTTCTTC
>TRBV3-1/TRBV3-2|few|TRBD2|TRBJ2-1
CASSRSGGGLGEQFF
TGTGCCAGCAGCCGATCAGGCGGGGGTTTAGGTGAGCAGTTCTTC
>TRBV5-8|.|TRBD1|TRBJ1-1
CASSLKDRGLMNTEAFF
TGTGCCAGCAGCTTAAAGGACAGGGGGCTAATGAACACTGAAGCTTTCTTT
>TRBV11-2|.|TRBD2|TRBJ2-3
CASSETSGGAGTQYF
TGTGCCAGCAGCGAAACTAGCGGGGGGGCCGGGACGCAGTATTTT
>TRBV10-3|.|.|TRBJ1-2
CAISESGGTLGGYTF
TGTGCCATCAGTGAGTCGGGAGGTACATTGGGTGGCTACACCTTC